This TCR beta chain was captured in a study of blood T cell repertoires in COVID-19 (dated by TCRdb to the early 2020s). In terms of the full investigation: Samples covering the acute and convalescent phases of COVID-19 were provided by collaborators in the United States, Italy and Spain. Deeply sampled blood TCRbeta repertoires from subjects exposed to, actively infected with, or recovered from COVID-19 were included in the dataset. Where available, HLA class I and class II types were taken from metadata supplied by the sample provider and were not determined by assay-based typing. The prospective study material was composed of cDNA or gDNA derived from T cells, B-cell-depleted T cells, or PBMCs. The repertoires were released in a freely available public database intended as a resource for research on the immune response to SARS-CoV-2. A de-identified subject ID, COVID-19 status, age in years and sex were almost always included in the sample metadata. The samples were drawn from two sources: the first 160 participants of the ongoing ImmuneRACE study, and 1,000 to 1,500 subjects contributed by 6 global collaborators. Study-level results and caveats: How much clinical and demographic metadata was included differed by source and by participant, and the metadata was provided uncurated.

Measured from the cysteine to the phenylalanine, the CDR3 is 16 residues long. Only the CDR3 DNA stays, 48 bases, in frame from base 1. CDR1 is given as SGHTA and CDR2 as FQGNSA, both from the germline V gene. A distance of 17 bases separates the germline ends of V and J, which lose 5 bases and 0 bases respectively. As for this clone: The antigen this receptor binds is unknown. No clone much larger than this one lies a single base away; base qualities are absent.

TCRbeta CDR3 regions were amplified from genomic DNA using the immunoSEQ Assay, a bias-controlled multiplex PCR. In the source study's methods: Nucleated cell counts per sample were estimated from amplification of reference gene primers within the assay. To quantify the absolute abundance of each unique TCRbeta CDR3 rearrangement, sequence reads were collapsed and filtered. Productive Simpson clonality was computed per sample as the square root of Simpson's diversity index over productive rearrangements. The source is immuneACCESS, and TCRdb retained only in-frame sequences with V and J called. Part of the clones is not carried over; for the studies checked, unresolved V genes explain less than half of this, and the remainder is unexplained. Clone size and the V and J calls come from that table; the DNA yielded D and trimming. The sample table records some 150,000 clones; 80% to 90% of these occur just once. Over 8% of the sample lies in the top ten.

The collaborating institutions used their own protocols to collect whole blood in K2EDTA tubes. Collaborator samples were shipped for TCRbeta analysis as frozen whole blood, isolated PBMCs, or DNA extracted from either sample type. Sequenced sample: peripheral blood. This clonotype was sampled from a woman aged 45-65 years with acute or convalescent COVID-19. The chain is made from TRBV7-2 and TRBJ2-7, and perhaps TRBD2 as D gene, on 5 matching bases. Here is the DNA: TGTGCCAGCAGCCCCCCTGGGAGCGGAAGCTCCTACGAGCAGTACTTC. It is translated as CASSPPGSGSSYEQYF.